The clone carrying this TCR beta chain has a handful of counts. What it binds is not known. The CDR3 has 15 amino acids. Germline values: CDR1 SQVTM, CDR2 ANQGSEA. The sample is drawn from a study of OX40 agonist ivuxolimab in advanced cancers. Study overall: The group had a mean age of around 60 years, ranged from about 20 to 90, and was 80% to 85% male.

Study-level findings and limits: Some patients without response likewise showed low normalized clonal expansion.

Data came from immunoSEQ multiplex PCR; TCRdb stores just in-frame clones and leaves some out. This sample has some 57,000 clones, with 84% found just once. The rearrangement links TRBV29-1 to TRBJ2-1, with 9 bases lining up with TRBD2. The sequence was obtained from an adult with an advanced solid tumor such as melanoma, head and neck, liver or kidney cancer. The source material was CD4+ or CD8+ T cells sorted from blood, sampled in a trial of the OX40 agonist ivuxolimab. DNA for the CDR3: TGCACCGCCCGGGGCGGGGTAGCGGGAGTAAATGAGCAGTTCTTC. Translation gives CTARGGVAGVNEQFF.